The T cell receptor beta chain described here comes from a study of technical replicates of blood from a handful of donors. CDR1 SGHAT and CDR2 FQDESV come from the germline V gene (reference sequence). This CDR3 is 14 amino acids long. The V and J ends lost 5 bases and 1 base respectively, with 11 bases between them. The protocol was immunoSEQ multiplex PCR, while the TCRdb copy is restricted to in-frame clones and leaves out a portion. Here the sample spans approximately 75,000 clones, roughly 77% being singletons. Sequenced: PBMCs. The clonotype comes from a human donor in good health. Some clones in this sample may be carry-over from other donors' samples. This rearrangement joins TRBV11-1 to TRBJ2-5; unclear D gene. The CDR3 is CASSPYTVQETQYF. For the CDR3, the DNA is TGTGCCAGCAGCCCGTACACAGTCCAAGAGACCCAGTACTTC.